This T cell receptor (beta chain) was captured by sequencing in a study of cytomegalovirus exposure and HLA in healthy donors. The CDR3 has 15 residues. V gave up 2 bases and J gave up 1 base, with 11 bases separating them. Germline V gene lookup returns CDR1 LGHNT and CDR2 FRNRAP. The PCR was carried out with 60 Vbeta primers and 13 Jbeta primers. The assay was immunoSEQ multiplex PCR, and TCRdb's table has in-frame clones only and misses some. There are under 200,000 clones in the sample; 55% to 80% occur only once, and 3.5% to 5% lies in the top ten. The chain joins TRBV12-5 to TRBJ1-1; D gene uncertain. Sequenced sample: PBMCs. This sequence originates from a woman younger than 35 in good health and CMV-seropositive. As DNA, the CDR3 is TGTGCTAGTGGTTTGCCTTGGGAGGGGAACACTGAAGCTTTCTTT. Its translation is CASGLPWEGNTEAFF.